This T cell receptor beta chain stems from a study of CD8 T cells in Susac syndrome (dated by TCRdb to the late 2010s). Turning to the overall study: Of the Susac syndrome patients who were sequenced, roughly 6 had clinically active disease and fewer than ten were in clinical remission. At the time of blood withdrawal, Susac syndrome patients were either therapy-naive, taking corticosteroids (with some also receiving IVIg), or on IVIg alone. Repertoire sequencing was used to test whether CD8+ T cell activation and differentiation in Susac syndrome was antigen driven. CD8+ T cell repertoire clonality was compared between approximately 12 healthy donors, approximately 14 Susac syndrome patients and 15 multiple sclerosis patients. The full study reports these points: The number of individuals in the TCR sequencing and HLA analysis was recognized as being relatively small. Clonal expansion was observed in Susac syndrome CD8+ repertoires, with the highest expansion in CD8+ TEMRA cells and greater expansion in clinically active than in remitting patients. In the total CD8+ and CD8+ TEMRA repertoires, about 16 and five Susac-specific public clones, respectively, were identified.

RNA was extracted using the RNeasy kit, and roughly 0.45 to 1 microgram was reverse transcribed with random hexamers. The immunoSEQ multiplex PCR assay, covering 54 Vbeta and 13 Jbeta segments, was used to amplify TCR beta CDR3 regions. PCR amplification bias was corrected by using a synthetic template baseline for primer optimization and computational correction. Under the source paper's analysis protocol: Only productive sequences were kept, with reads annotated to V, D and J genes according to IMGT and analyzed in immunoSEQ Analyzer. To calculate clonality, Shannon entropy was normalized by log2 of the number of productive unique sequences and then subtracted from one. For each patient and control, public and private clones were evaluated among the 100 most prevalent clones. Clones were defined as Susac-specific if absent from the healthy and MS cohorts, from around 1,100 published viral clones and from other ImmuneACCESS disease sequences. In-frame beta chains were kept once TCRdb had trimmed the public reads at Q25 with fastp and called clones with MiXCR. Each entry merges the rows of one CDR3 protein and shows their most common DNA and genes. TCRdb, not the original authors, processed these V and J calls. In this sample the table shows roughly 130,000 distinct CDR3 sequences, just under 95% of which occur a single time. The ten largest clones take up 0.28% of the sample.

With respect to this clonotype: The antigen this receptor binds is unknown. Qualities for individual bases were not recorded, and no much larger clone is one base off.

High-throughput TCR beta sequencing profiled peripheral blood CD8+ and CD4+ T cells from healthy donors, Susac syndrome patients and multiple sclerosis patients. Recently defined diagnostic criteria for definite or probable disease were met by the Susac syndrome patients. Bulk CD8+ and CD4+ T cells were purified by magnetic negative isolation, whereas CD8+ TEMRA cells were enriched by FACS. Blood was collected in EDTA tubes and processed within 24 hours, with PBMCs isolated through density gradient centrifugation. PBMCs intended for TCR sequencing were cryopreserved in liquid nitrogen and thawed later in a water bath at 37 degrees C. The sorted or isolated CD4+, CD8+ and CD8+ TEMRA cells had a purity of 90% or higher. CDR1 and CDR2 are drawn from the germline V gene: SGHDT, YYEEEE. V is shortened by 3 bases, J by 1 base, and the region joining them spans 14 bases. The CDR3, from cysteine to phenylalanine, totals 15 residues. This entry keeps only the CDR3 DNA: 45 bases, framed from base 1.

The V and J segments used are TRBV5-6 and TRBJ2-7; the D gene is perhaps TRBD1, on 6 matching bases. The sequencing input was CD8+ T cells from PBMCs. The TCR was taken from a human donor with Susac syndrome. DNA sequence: TGTGCCAGCAGCTCCCGGCTGACAGGTTCCTACGAGCAGTACTTC. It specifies CASSSRLTGSYEQYF.